The 22 T cell receptor beta chains given below trace back to one sample, sequenced in a study of T cells in tumors after PD-1 blockade. The method was immunoSEQ multiplex PCR; TCRdb's version includes in-frame clones alone and lacks a portion of them. The sample records about 24,000 clones, nearly 85% being singletons. Sample: PBMCs, taken after anti-PD-1 treatment. Every receptor here comes from a human donor with basal cell carcinoma.

This clone has just a few counts. The chain couples TRBV6-6 to TRBJ2-2, with D perhaps TRBD1 or TRBD2 (5 bases each). The CDR3 has 13 amino acids. Between the trimmed V and J ends, which lost 9 bases and 9 bases, there was a span of 17 bases. Germline V gives CDR1 MNHNY, CDR2 SVGAGI (reference sequence). CDR3: CARLTSGPWELFF. For the CDR3, the DNA is TGTGCCAGACTCACATCGGGGCCCTGGGAGCTGTTTTTT.

V usage is TRBV18 and J usage is TRBJ2-7; 7 bases line up with TRBD1. Germline V gives CDR1 KGHSH, CDR2 LQKENI. The CDR3 covers 13 residues. The V gene end was trimmed by 6 bases and the J gene end by 2 bases; junction bases not matched to a gene: 4. The CDR3 DNA follows: TGTGCCAGCTCTCCGGGACAGCCCTACGAGCAGTACTTC. Protein sequence: CASSPGQPYEQYF.

The chain combines TRBV29-1 with TRBJ1-2; tentatively, D is TRBD1 (6 bases). The CDR3 is 12 residues long. Germline lookup yields CDR1 SQVTM and CDR2 ANQGSEA. V dropped 3 bases and J dropped 6 bases, with 11 bases sitting between them. The DNA of the CDR3 is TGCAGCGTTGAGGCAGGGGTAGATGGCTACACCTTC. This sequence encodes CSVEAGVDGYTF.

The CDR3 spells CASSPTSYNEQFF. The DNA for the CDR3 is TGTGCCAGCAGCCCGACTTCATACAATGAGCAGTTCTTC. This chain uses TRBV5-8 with TRBJ2-1; D not certain. The V and J ends lost 4 bases and 4 bases respectively, with 9 bases between them. This CDR3 is built from 13 residues. Germline CDR1 reads SGHTS; CDR2 reads YDEGEE.

The gene calls are TRBV19 and TRBJ1-5, with 11 bases identical to TRBD1. The J segment lost 0 bases and the V segment lost 5 bases, leaving 6 bases of the junction unmatched. The CDR3 has 17 amino acids. Germline V CDR1 and CDR2: LNHDA, SQIVND (reference sequence). The CDR3 reads CASSYGTGGYSNQPQHF. CDR3 in DNA: TGTGCCAGTAGTTACGGGACAGGGGGTTATAGCAATCAGCCCCAGCATTTT.

The chain recombines TRBV4-1 with TRBJ2-7, with D maybe TRBD2 (6 bases). The CDR3 totals 15 residues. The V and J ends lost 1 base and 5 bases respectively, with 15 bases between them. Germline CDR1 reads MGHRA; CDR2 reads YSYEKL. This CDR3 is CASSQGTAGFDEQYF. The CDR3 DNA follows: TGCGCCAGCAGCCAAGGGACCGCGGGGTTCGACGAGCAGTACTTC.

V is TRBV14 and J is TRBJ1-2, with D perhaps matching TRBD1 (6 bases). The ends were cut back, 0 bases at V and 7 bases at J, with 21 bases in the middle. Germline V CDR1 and CDR2: SGHDN, FVKESK. CDR3 length: 17 amino acids. The CDR3 sequence is CASSQEWAGAEGGGYTF. The CDR3 DNA follows: TGTGCCAGCAGCCAAGAGTGGGCAGGGGCCGAAGGTGGTGGCTACACCTTC.

DNA of the CDR3: TGTGCCAGCAGACCGACCGGGACAGGGGGTAGGGATGAGCAGTTCTTC. Residues: CASRPTGTGGRDEQFF. The rearrangement uses TRBV6-6 and TRBJ2-1; TRBD1 matches at 11 bases. Germline V gives CDR1 MNHNY, CDR2 SVGAGI (reference sequence). Trimming removed 6 bases from V and 8 bases from J; junction bases left unmatched: 12. This CDR3 contains 16 residues.

This sequence joins TRBV3-1 (or the pseudogene TRBV3-2) and TRBJ1-5, with a possible D match to TRBD1 (5 bases). The germline V gene has CDR1 LGHDT and CDR2 YNNKEL (reference sequence). Between the trimmed V and J ends, which lost 6 bases and 5 bases, there was a span of 17 bases. The CDR3 covers 15 residues. CDR3 in DNA: TGTGCCAGCAGTGGAAGTGTCGGGGCTCATCAGCCCCAGCATTTT. It codes for CASSGSVGAHQPQHF.

This sequence joins TRBV7-6 and TRBJ2-1; 12 bases are a match to TRBD2. Germline values: CDR1 SGHVS, CDR2 FNYEAQ. This CDR3 contains 15 residues. V lost 2 bases to trimming and J lost 5 bases; unmatched junction nucleotides: 1. CDR3 in DNA: TGTGCCAGCAGCTTAAGGACTAGCGGGAACAATGAGCAGTTCTTC. It is translated as CASSLRTSGNNEQFF.

This chain connects TRBV5-6 to TRBJ2-7; D may be TRBD1 or TRBD2 (5 bases each). This CDR3 has 15 residues. The V and J ends lost 0 bases and 0 bases respectively, with 10 bases between them. Germline assignment: CDR1 SGHDT and CDR2 YYEEEE. Written as DNA, the CDR3 is TGTGCCAGCAGCTTGGTGGGGGATACCTCCTACGAGCAGTACTTC. This encodes CASSLVGDTSYEQYF.

The rearrangement uses TRBV24-1 and TRBJ2-5; D is perhaps TRBD1 or TRBD2 (6 bases each). This CDR3 is built from 13 residues. The germline gives CDR1 KGHDR, CDR2 SFDVKD. CDR3 sequence reads: CAKVGGMRETQYF. The CDR3 DNA sequence: TGTGCAAAGGTGGGGGGCATGAGAGAGACCCAGTACTTC.

The V call is TRBV15, the J call TRBJ2-7; weak D call: TRBD1 (6 bases). The CDR3 contains 15 residues. CDR1 LNHNV and CDR2 YYDKDF come from the germline V gene (reference sequence). Trimming took 0 bases from V and 2 from J, leaving 11 bases between them. CDR3 nucleotide sequence: TGTGCCACCAGCAGAGATTTCGGACAGCCCTACGAGCAGTACTTC. Its translation is CATSRDFGQPYEQYF.

This clone was counted a few times. This chain links TRBV2 with TRBJ1-4; TRBD1 might be the D (6 bases). The V end lost 8 bases, the J end lost 3 bases, and 16 bases lay between the germline ends. This CDR3 contains 15 residues. Germline loops: CDR1 SNHLY, CDR2 FYNNEI. The CDR3 loop reads CASAGIEGANEKLFF. CDR3 nucleotides: TGTGCCAGCGCAGGGATCGAGGGGGCTAATGAAAAACTGTTTTTT.

This clone was counted once. The CDR3 DNA reads as TGCGCCAGCAGCTTGGTTGCGGGAAATTCACCCCTCCACTTT. This gives the protein CASSLVAGNSPLHF. The rearrangement uses TRBV5-1 and TRBJ1-6, with D unclear. The V end lost 0 bases, the J end lost 7 bases, and 8 bases lay between the germline ends. CDR1 SGHRS and CDR2 YFSETQ come from the germline V gene. The length of the CDR3 is 14 residues.

V and J are TRBV30 and TRBJ1-4; 8 nucleotides agree with TRBD1. CDR3 size: 16 residues. The germline V gene has CDR1 GTSNPN and CDR2 SVGIG (reference sequence). V shed 1 base, J shed 5 bases, and the junction held 9 bases outside the gene matches. The CDR3 bases are TGTGCCTGGAGTGGCCGCAAGACAGGGGAAAATGAAAAACTGTTTTTT. Its translation: CAWSGRKTGENEKLFF.

V usage is TRBV27 and J usage is TRBJ2-5, with D unresolved. CDR3 size: 12 residues. Germline lookup yields CDR1 MNHEY and CDR2 SMNVEV (reference sequence). Trimming pared 8 bases from V and 5 bases from J, leaving 12 bases between. The CDR3 DNA reads TGTGCCAGCGGCCAGACCGCCGAGACCCAGTACTTC. This translates into CASGQTAETQYF.

The rearrangement uses TRBV6-1 and TRBJ1-3; D remains ambiguous. The V end lost 0 bases, the J end lost 3 bases, and 3 bases lay between the germline ends. Germline assignment: CDR1 MNHNS and CDR2 SASEGT. This CDR3 spans 13 amino acids. For the CDR3, the DNA is TGTGCCAGCAGTGAAGCGCGTGGAAACACCATATATTTT. Its protein is CASSEARGNTIYF.

This chain uses TRBV5-6 with TRBJ2-7, with D tentatively TRBD1 (6 bases). This CDR3 is built from 15 residues. CDR1 and CDR2 from the germline V gene are SGHDT and YYEEEE. Trimming left V 4 bases short and J 0 bases short, with 14 bases between. The CDR3 DNA is TGTGCCAGCAGCCGAACAGGGCTCGTCTCCTACGAGCAGTACTTC. Protein product: CASSRTGLVSYEQYF.

The rearrangement joins TRBV6-5 to TRBJ1-1, with D perhaps TRBD1 (6 bases). Trimming took 8 bases from V and 1 from J, leaving 17 bases between them. The CDR3 spans 15 residues. The germline V gene encodes CDR1 MNHEY and CDR2 SVGAGI. CDR3 nucleotide sequence: TGTGCCAGCGGGGGGCTCGGCTTCCAGAACACTGAAGCTTTCTTT. It is translated as CASGGLGFQNTEAFF.

CDR3 coding DNA: TGTGCCAGTACCCTGGGGATTCGGACGGAAAAACTGTTTTTT. Translation gives CASTLGIRTEKLFF. The chain joins TRBV19 to TRBJ1-4; no reliable D call. V gave up 7 bases and J gave up 8 bases, with 17 bases separating them. Germline V gene lookup returns CDR1 LNHDA and CDR2 SQIVND (reference sequence). The CDR3 has 14 residues.

This clone was seen only once. This rearrangement joins TRBV30 to TRBJ1-1; D is uncertain. The V end was cut by 2 bases, the J end by 0 bases, with 7 bases between. The V gene's germline CDR1 is GTSNPN and CDR2 SVGIG (reference sequence). This CDR3 comprises 13 residues. In nucleotides, the CDR3 is TGTGCCTGGAGTCGGACCATGAACACTGAAGCTTTCTTT. Translating it yields CAWSRTMNTEAFF.